This T cell receptor beta chain emerged from a study of cytomegalovirus exposure and HLA in healthy donors. In this sample, this clone turned up a few times. The antigen is not known. The study's findings and limits: Follow-up analysis found HLA locus-dependent TCR association rates, highest for DRB1 and lowest for HLA-C. There were reportedly fewer N-insertions in an Asian-associated ancestry cluster than the roughly 610-donor mean, in a later analysis. CMV serostatus was the only immune exposure information that was available. TRBV6-2, TRBV6-3 and some other V segments were unresolvable in 87-base-pair reads.

The PCR was carried out with 60 Vbeta primers and 13 Jbeta primers. Repertoires were generated with immunoSEQ multiplex PCR, while TCRdb's copy carries only in-frame clones and drops some. The repertoire includes under 130,000 clones, around 76% of them detected once, and 9% to 12% sits in the top ten. V lost 1 base, J lost 2 bases, and 7 bases stayed unmatched. Germline values: CDR1 SEHNR, CDR2 FQNEAQ (reference sequence). The CDR3 length is 17 residues. Sequencing used PBMCs. The sequence was collected from a woman younger than 30 in good health and CMV-seropositive. The genes are TRBV7-9 and TRBJ2-3, with 9 bases matching TRBD2. The CDR3 DNA is TGTGCCAGCAGCTTAGATTTTAAGCGGGAGGTCACAGATACGCAGTATTTT. Encoded protein: CASSLDFKREVTDTQYF.